This record looks at one T cell receptor beta chain sequence and its context. Its antigen is still unknown. Measured with immunoSEQ multiplex PCR; TCRdb has only the in-frame clones, and not every one. Here the sample spans more than 100,000 clones, more than 85% being singletons. The CDR3 spans 14 residues. Per germline, CDR1 SGHDT and CDR2 YYEEEE. Trimming took 0 bases from V and 1 from J, leaving 7 bases between them. The data were obtained in a study of T cell responses to AZD1222 COVID-19 vaccine. General study findings and limits: The study found vaccine-associated CD4 TCRs spanning spike, dominant at 160-218 and 743-854. Donor demographics were predominantly white British with a female majority; clonal diversity may be underestimated.

The J gene is TRBJ1-1, the V gene TRBV5-6; unclear D gene. This specimen was peripheral blood, taken on day 0 of AZD1222 vaccination. The source is an adult in good health. The CDR3 region is CASSLGGPNTEAFF. CDR3 bases: TGTGCCAGCAGCTTGGGTGGGCCGAACACTGAAGCTTTCTTT. Full variable domain (missing parts from reference TRBV5-6 and TRBJ1-1): DAGVTQSPTHLIKTRGQQVTLRCSPKSGHDTVSWYQQALGQGPQFIFQYYEEEERQRGNFPDRFSGHQFPNYSSELNVNALLLGDSALYLCASSLGGPNTEAFFGQGTRLTVV.